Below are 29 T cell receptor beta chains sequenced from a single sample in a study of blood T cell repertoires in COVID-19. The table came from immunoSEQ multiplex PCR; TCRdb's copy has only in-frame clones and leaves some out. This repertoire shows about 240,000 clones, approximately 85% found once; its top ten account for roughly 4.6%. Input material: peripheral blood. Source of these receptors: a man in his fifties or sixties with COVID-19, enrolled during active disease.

CDR3 sequence reads: CAIRGQGPYEQYF. CDR3 DNA: TGTGCCATACGGGGACAGGGGCCCTACGAGCAGTACTTC. The V gene is TRBV10-3, the J gene TRBJ2-7, with 10 bases aligning to TRBD1. Trimming at V came to 9 bases and at J to 2 bases, leaving 4 bases not matched to a gene. The CDR3 loop spans 13 amino acids. CDR1 is ENHRY and CDR2 is SYGVKD in the germline V gene.

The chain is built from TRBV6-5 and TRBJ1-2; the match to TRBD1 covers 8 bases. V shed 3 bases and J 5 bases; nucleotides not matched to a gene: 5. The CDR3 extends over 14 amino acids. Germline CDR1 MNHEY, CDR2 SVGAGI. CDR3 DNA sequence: TGTGCCAGCAGTTATATGGGACAGGAGTATGGCTACACCTTC. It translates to CASSYMGQEYGYTF.

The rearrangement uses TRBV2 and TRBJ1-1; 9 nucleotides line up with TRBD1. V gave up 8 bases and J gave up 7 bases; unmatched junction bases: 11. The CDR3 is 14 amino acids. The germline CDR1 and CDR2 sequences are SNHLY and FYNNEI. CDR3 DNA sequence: TGTGCCAGCGGAACCGGACAGGGGACGGGTGAAGCTTTCTTT. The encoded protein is CASGTGQGTGEAFF. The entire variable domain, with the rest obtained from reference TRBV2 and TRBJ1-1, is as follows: EPEVTQTPSHQVTQMGQEVILRCVPISNHLYFYWYRQILGQKVEFLVSFYNNEISEKSEIFDDQFSVERPDGSNFTLKIRSTKLEDSAMYFCASGTGQGTGEAFFGQGTRLTVV.

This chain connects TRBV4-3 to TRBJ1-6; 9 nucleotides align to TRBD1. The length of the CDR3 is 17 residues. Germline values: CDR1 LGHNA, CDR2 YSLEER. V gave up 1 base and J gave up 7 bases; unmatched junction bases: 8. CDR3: CASSQVTGGERNSPLHF. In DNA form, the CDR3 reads TGCGCCAGCAGCCAAGTGACAGGGGGAGAGAGAAATTCACCCCTCCACTTT.

The CDR3 DNA is TGTGCCAGCAGTGTTACTTCAGCGTCCCCTCGCGAGCAGTACTTC. Encoded protein: CASSVTSASPREQYF. The gene calls are TRBV2 and TRBJ2-7; D unclear. V lost 4 bases to trimming and J lost 6 bases, with 19 bases between them. Germline V gene data show CDR1 as SNHLY and CDR2 as FYNNEI. This CDR3 spans 15 amino acids.

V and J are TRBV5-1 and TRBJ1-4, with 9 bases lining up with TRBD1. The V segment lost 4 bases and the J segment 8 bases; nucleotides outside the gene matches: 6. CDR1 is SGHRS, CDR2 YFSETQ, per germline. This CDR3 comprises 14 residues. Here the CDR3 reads CASSPGQGKEKLFF. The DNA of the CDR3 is TGCGCCAGCAGCCCGGGACAGGGAAAGGAAAAACTGTTTTTT. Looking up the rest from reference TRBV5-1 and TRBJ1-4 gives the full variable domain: KAGVTQTPRYLIKTRGQQVTLSCSPISGHRSVSWYQQTPGQGLQFLFEYFSETQRNKGNFPGRFSGRQFSNSRSEMNVSTLELGDSALYLCASSPGQGKEKLFFGSGTQLSVL.

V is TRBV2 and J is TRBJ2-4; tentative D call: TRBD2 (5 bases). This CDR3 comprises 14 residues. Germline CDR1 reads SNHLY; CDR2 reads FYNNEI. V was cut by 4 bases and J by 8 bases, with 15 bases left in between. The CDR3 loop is CASSGQRGNDIQYF. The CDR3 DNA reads TGTGCCAGCAGTGGCCAACGGGGAAACGACATTCAGTACTTC.

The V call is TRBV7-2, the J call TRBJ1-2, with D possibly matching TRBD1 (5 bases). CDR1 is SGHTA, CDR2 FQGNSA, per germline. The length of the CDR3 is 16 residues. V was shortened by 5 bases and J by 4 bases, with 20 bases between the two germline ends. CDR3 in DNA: TGTGCCAGCAGCAAAAGAACAGGATCCCGGGCCTATGGCTACACCTTC. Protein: CASSKRTGSRAYGYTF.

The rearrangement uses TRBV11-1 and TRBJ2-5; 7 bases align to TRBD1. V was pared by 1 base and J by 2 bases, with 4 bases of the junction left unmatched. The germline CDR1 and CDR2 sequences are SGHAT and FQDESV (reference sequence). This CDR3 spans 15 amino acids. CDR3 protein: CASSLEVGQQETQYF. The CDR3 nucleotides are TGTGCCAGCAGCTTAGAGGTGGGACAGCAAGAGACCCAGTACTTC.

The CDR3 loop reads CASSRGVGRQNEKLFF. For the CDR3, the DNA is TGTGCCAGCAGTCGGGGAGTTGGACGGCAAAATGAAAAACTGTTTTTT. This chain connects TRBV5-4 to TRBJ1-4; D is undetermined. Germline V CDR1 and CDR2: SGHNT, YYREEE (reference sequence). The CDR3 is made up of 16 amino acids. Trimming removed 5 bases at V and 5 bases at J, with 19 bases between.

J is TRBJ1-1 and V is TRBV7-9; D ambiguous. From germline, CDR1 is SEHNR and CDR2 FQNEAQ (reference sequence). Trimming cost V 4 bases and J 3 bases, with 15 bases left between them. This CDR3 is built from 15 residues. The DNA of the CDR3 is TGTGCCAGCAGCTCCCCCGGGAGCAGGTACACTGAAGCTTTCTTT. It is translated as CASSSPGSRYTEAFF.

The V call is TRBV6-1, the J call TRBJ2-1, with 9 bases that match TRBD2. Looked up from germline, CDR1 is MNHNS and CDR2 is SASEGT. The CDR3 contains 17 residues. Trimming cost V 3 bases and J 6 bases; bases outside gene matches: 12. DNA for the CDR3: TGTGCCAGCAGTGATGGGAGCGGGGGGTCAAACTTCAATGAGCAGTTCTTC. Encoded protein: CASSDGSGGSNFNEQFF.

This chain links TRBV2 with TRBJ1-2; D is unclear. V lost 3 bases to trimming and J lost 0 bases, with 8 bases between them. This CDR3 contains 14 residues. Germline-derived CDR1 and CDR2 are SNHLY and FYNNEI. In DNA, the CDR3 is TGTGCCAGCAGTGAGGCAAGATCTAACTATGGCTACACCTTC. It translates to CASSEARSNYGYTF.

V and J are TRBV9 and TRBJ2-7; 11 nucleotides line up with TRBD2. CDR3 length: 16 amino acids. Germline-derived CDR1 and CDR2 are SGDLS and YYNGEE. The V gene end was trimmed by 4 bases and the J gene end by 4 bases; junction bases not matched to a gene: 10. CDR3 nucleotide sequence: TGTGCCAGCAGCCCTCCGTGGGCTAGCGGGGGGTACGAGCAGTACTTC. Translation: CASSPPWASGGYEQYF.

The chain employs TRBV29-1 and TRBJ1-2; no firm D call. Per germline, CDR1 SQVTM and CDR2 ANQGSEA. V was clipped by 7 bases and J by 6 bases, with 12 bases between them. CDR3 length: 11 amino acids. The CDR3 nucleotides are TGCAGCGCCCGGGCCGGGGATGGCTACACCTTC. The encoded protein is CSARAGDGYTF.

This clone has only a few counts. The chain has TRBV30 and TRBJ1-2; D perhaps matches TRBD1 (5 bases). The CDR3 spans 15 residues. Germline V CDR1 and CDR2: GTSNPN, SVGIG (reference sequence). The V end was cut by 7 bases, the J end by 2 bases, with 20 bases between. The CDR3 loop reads CASSSRWGRNYGYTF. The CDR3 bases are TGTGCCTCGAGCTCCCGTTGGGGGAGGAACTATGGCTACACCTTC. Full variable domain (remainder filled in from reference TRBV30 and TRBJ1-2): SQTIHQWPATLVQPVGSPLSLECTVEGTSNPNLYWYRQAAGRGLQLLFYSVGIGQISSEVPQNLSASRPQDRQFILSSKKLLLSDSGFYLCASSSRWGRNYGYTFGSGTRLTVV.

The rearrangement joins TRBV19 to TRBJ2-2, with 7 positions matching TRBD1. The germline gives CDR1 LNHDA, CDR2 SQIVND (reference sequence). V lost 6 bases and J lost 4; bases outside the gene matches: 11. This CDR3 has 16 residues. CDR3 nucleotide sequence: TGTGCCAGTAGCGATTTTACAGGGGTAGGCACCGGGGAGCTGTTTTTT. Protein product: CASSDFTGVGTGELFF.

In DNA, the CDR3 is TGTGCCTGGAGTGGACGACAGGGACGTTTAGAGCAGTACTTC. Encoded protein: CAWSGRQGRLEQYF. The gene calls are TRBV30 and TRBJ2-7, with TRBD1 matching 7 bases. Germline V gives CDR1 GTSNPN, CDR2 SVGIG (reference sequence). This CDR3 is built from 14 residues. With 1 base clipped from V and 7 bases from J, the junction kept 10 bases outside the gene matches.

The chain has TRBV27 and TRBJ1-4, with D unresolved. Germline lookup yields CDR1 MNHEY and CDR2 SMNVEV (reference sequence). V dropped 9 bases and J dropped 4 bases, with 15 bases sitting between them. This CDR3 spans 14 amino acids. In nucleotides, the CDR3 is TGTGCCAGGCGACGGTCAGGCCTTAATGAAAAACTGTTTTTT. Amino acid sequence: CARRRSGLNEKLFF. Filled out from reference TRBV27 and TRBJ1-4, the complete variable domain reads EAQVTQNPRYLITVTGKKLTVTCSQNMNHEYMSWYRQDPGLGLRQIYYSMNVEVTDKGDVPEGYKVSRKEKRNFPLILESPSPNQTSLYFCARRRSGLNEKLFFGSGTQLSVL.

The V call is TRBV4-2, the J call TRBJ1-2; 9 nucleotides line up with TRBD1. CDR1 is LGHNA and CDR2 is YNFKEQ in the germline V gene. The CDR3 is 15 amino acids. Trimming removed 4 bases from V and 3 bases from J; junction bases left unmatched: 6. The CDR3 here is CASSPLGQGDYGYTF. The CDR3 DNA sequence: TGTGCCAGCAGCCCCCTGGGACAGGGAGACTATGGCTACACCTTC.

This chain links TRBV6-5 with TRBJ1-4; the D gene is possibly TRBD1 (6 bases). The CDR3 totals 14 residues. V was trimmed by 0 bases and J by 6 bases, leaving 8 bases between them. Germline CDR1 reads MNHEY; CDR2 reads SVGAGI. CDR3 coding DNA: TGTGCCAGCAGTTACTCTCCAGGGGATGAAAAACTGTTTTTT. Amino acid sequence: CASSYSPGDEKLFF.

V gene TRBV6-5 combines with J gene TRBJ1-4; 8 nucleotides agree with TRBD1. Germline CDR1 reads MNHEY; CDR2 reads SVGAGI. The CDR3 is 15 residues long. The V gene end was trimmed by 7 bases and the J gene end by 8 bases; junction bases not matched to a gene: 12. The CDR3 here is CASKGQGRGGEKLFF. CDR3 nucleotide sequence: TGTGCCAGCAAAGGACAGGGAAGGGGCGGCGAAAAACTGTTTTTT.

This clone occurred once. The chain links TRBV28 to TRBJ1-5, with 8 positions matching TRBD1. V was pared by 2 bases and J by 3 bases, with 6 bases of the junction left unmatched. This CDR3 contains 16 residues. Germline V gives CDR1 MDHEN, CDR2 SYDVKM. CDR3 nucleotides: TGTGCCAGCAGTTTAGGGCGGACAGGGCACAATCAGCCCCAGCATTTT. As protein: CASSLGRTGHNQPQHF.

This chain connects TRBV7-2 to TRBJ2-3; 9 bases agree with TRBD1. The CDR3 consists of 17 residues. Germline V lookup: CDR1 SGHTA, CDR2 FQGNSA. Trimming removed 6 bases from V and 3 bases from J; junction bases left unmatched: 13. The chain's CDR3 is CASSYRYRGRKTDTQYF. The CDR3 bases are TGTGCCAGCAGTTATCGATACAGGGGGCGCAAGACAGATACGCAGTATTTT.

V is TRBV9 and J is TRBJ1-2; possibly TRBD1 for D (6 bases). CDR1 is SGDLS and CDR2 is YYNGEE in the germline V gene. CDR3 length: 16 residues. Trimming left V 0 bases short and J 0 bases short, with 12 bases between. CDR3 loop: CASSVATGGPNYGYTF. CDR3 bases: TGTGCCAGCAGCGTAGCTACGGGGGGCCCTAACTATGGCTACACCTTC.

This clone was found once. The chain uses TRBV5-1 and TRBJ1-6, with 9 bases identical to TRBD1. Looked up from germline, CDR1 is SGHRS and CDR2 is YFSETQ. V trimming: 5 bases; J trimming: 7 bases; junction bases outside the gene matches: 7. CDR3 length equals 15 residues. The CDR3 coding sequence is TGCGCCAGCAGGTCTACAGGGGGCCCCAATTCACCCCTCCACTTT. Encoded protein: CASRSTGGPNSPLHF.

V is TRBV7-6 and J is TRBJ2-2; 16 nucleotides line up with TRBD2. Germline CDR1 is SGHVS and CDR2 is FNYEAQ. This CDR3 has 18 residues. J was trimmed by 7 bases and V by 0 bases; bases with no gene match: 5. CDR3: CASSLAGTSGGVVGELFF. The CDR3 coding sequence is TGTGCCAGCAGCTTAGCTGGGACTAGCGGGGGGGTCGTCGGGGAGCTGTTTTTT.

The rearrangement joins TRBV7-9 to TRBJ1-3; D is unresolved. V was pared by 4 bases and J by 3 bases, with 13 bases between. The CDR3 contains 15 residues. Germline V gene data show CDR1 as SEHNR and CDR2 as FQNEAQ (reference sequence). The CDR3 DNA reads TGTGCCAGCAGCTCCTCGGTCGTAAGTGGAAACACCATATATTTT. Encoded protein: CASSSSVVSGNTIYF.

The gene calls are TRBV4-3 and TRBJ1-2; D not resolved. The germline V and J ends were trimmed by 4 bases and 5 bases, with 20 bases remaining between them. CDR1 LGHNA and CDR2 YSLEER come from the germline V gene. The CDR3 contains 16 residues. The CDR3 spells CASSRYGSLGGYGYTF. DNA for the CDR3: TGCGCCAGCAGCCGATACGGGAGCCTGGGAGGTTATGGCTACACCTTC.